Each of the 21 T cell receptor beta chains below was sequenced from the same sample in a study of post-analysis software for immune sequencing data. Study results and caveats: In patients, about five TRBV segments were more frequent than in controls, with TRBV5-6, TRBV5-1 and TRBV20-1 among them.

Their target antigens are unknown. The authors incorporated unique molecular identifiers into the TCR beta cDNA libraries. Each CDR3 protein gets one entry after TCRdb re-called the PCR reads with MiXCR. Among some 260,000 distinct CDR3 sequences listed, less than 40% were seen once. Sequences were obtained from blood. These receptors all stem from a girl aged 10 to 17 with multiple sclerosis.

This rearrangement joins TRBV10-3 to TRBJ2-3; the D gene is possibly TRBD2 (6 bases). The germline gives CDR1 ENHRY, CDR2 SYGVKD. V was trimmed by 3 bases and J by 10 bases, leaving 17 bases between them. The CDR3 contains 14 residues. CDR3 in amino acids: CAISDGGLSISQYF. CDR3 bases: TGTGCCATCAGTGACGGAGGACTAAGCATATCGCAGTATTTT.

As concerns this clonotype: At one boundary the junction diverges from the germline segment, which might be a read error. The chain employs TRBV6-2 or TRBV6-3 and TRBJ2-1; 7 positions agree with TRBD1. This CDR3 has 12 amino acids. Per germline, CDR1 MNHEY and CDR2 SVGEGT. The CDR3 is CASRGSYSEQFF. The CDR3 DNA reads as TGCGCCAGCAGGGGGTCCTACAGTGAGCAGTTCTTC.

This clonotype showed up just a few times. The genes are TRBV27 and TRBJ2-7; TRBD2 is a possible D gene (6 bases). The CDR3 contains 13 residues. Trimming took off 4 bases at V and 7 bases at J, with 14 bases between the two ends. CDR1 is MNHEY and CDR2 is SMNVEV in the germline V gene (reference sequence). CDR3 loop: CASSSTAAGEQYF. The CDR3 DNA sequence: TGTGCCAGCAGTTCGACAGCGGCGGGGGAGCAGTACTTC.

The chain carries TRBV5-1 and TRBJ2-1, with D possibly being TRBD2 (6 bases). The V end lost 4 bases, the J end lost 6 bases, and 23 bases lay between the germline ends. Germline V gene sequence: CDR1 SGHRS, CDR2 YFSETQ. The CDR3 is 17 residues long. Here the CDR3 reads CASSKLTGTSGTNEQFF. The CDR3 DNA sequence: TGCGCCAGCAGCAAGCTGACCGGGACTTCGGGAACCAATGAGCAGTTCTTC.

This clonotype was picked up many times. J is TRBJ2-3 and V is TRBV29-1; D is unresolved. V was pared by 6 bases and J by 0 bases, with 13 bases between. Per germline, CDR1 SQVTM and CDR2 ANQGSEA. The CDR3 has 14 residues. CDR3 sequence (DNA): TGCAGCGTCCTCAGGAGTTCTAGCACAGATACGCAGTATTTT. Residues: CSVLRSSSTDTQYF.

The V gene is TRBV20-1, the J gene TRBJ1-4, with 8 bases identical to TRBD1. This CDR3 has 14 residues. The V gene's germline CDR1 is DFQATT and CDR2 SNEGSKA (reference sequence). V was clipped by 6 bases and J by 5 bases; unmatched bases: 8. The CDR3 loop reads CSAPIRDRNEKLFF. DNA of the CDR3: TGCAGTGCCCCGATTCGGGACAGGAATGAAAAACTGTTTTTT.

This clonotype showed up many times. For the CDR3, the DNA is TGTGCCAGCAGCTTAGGGGAGGACTATGGCTACACCTTC. It translates to CASSLGEDYGYTF. V usage is TRBV7-9 and J usage is TRBJ1-2; no clear D. The germline gives CDR1 SEHNR, CDR2 FQNEAQ (reference sequence). There are 13 residues in the CDR3. V gave up 1 base and J gave up 3 bases, with 6 bases separating them. Complete variable domain (other parts from reference TRBV7-9 and TRBJ1-2): DTGVSQNPRHKITKRGQNVTFRCDPISEHNRLYWYRQTLGQGPEFLTYFQNEAQLEKSRLLSDRFSAERPKGSFSTLEIQRTEQGDSAMYLCASSLGEDYGYTFGSGTRLTVV.

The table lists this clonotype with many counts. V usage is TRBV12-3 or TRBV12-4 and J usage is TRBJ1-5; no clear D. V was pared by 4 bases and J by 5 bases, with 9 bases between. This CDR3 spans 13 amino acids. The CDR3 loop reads CASSYGGDQPQHF. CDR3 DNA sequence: TGTGCCAGCAGTTATGGCGGAGATCAGCCCCAGCATTTT.

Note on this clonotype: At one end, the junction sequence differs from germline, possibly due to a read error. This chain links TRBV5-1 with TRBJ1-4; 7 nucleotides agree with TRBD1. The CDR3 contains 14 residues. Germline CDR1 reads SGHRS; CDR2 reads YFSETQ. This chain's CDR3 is CANSPGGGEEKLFF. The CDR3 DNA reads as TGCGCCAACAGCCCAGGGGGAGGAGAAGAAAAACTGTTTTTT. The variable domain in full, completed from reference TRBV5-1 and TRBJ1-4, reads KAGVTQTPRYLIKTRGQQVTLSCSPISGHRSVSWYQQTPGQGLQFLFEYFSETQRNKGNFPGRFSGRQFSNSRSEMNVSTLELGDSALYLCANSPGGGEEKLFFGSGTQLSVL.

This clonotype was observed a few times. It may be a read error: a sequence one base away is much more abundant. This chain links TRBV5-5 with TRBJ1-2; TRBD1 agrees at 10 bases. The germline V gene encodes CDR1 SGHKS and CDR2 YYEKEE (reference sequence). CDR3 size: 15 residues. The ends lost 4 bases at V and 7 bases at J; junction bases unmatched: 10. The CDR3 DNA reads TGTGCCAGCAGCATGGGGGACAGGGGCGTTTCTGGCTACACCTTC. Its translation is CASSMGDRGVSGYTF.

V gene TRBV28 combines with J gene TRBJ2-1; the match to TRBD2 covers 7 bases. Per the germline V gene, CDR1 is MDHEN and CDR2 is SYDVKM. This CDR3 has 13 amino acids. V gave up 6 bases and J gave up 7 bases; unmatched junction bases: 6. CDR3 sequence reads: CASSPGGKNEQFF. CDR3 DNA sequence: TGTGCCAGCAGCCCCGGGGGGAAGAATGAGCAGTTCTTC.

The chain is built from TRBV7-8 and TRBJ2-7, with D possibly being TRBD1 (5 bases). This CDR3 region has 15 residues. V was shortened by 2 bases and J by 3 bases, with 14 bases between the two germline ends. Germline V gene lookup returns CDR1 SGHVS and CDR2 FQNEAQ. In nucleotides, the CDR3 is TGTGCCAGCAGCTTAAGGGGCCTAGGGCTCTACGAGCAGTACTTC. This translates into CASSLRGLGLYEQYF. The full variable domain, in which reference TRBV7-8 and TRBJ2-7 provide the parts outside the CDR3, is GAGVSQSPRYKVAKRGQDVALRCDPISGHVSLFWYQQALGQGPEFLTYFQNEAQLDKSGLPSDRFFAERPEGSVSTLKIQRTQQEDSAVYLCASSLRGLGLYEQYFGPGTRLTVT.

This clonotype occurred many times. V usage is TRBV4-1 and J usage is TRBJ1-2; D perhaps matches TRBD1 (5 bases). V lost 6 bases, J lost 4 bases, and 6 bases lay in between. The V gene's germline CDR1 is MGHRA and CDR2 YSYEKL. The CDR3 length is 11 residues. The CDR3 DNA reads TGCGCCAGCAGGACAGTCTATGGCTACACCTTC. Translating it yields CASRTVYGYTF.

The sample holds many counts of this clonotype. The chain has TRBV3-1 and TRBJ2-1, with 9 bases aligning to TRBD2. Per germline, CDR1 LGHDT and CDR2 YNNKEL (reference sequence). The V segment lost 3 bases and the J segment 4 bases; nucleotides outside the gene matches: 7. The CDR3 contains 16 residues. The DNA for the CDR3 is TGTGCCAGCAGCCAGCCGGGAGCGGGGGGTTACAATGAGCAGTTCTTC. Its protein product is CASSQPGAGGYNEQFF.

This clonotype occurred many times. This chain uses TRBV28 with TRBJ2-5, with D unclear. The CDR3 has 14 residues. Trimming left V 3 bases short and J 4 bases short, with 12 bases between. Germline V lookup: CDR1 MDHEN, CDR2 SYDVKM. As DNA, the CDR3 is TGTGCCAGCAGTTTCGGGCTCCACCGAGAGACCCAGTACTTC. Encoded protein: CASSFGLHRETQYF.

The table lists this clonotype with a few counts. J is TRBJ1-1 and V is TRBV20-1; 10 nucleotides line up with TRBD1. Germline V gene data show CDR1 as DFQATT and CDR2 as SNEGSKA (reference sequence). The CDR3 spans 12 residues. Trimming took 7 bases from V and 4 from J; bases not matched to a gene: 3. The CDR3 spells CSVDRGATEAFF. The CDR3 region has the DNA TGCAGTGTGGACAGGGGGGCCACTGAAGCTTTCTTT.

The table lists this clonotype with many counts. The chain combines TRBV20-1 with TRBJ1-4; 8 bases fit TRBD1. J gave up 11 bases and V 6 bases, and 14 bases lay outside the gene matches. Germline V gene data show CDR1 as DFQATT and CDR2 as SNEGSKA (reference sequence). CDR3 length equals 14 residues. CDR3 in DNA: TGCAGTGCCCCAAAAACAGGGGGACTTGACAAACTGTTTTTT. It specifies CSAPKTGGLDKLFF.

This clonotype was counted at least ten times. CDR3 coding DNA: TGTGCCACCAGCAGGGGTAGCACAGATACGCAGTATTTT. This encodes CATSRGSTDTQYF. The J gene is TRBJ2-3, the V gene TRBV15; no clear D gene. The CDR3 is made up of 13 amino acids. Germline V gene data show CDR1 as LNHNV and CDR2 as YYDKDF (reference sequence). Trimming pared 3 bases from V and 0 bases from J, leaving 4 bases between.

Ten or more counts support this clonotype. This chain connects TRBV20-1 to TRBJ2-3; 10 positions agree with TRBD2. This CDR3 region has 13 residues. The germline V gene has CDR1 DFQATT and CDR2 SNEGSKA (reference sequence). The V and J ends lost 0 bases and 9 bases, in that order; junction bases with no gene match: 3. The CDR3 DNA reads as TGCAGTGCTAGAGATCCACTAGCGGGGACGCAGTATTTT. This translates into CSARDPLAGTQYF.

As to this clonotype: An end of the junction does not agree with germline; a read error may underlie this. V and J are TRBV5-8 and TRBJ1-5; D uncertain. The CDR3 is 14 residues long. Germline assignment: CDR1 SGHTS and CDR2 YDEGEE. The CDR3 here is CASSLASVNQSQHF. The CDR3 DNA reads TGTGCCAGCAGCTTGGCCTCGGTTAATCAGTCCCAGCATTTT. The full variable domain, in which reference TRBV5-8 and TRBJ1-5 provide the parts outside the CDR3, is EAGVTQSPTHLIKTRGQQATLRCSPISGHTSVYWYQQALGLGLQFLLWYDEGEERNRGNFPPRFSGRQFPNYSSELNVNALELEDSALYLCASSLASVNQSQHFGDGTRLSIL.

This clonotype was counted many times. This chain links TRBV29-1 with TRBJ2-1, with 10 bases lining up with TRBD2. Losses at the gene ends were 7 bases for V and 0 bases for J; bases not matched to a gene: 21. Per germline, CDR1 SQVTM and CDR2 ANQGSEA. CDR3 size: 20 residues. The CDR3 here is CSAGGGAPGLAPSSYNEQFF. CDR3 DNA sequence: TGCAGCGCTGGAGGGGGGGCGCCGGGACTAGCGCCTAGCTCCTACAATGAGCAGTTCTTC.